The 6 T cell receptor beta chains presented below share a single source sample, sequenced in a study of T cells in Graves' hyperthyroidism and ophthalmopathy. Amplification of TCR beta CDR3 regions used RNA as the template. The HTBI primer set drove a first-round RT-PCR of the TCR CDR3. Each CDR3 protein is one row after TCRdb ran MiXCR on the multiplex PCR reads. The repertoire includes around 290,000 distinct CDR3 sequences, roughly 15% of them detected once, and approximately 7.9% sits in the top ten. Sequenced sample: blood. The receptors originated from a woman aged 40 to 55 with Graves' hyperthyroidism.

Details on this clonotype: This clone may be a read error of a much larger clone one base away. In nucleotides, the CDR3 is TGTGCCAGCAGATTGGGGGACAGGGCGGTTTATGGCTACACCTTC. Translating gives CASRLGDRAVYGYTF. The rearrangement links TRBV5-1 to TRBJ1-2; 9 bases are a match to TRBD1. Germline V CDR1 and CDR2: SGHRS, YFSETQ. The CDR3 length is 15 residues.

This clonotype was found a few times. For the CDR3, the DNA is TGTGCCAGCAGCACCGGGACAGGGGGCTTTTTCCACGAGCAGTACTTC. Protein: CASSTGTGGFFHEQYF. V gene TRBV7-8 combines with J gene TRBJ2-7, with 12 positions matching TRBD1. Trimming cost V 5 bases and J 5 bases; bases outside gene matches: 10. This CDR3 comprises 16 residues. The germline gives CDR1 SGHVS, CDR2 FQNEAQ.

Many counts were recorded for this clonotype. The chain carries TRBV27 and TRBJ2-1; D call uncertain. V was trimmed by 0 bases and J by 0 bases, leaving 9 bases between them. This CDR3 has 16 residues. The germline V gene encodes CDR1 MNHEY and CDR2 SMNVEV (reference sequence). Here the CDR3 reads CASSLSARSSYNEQFF. CDR3 coding DNA: TGTGCCAGCAGTTTATCGGCGCGGAGCTCCTACAATGAGCAGTTCTTC.

The chain links TRBV20-1 to TRBJ1-1; D gene uncertain. The CDR3 contains 11 residues. Germline values: CDR1 DFQATT, CDR2 SNEGSKA (reference sequence). V was clipped by 7 bases and J by 3 bases, with 9 bases between them. CDR3 in amino acids: CSVGPYTEAFF. The DNA for the CDR3 is TGCAGTGTCGGGCCCTACACTGAAGCTTTCTTT.

This clonotype was counted at least ten times. The chain carries TRBV29-1 and TRBJ1-2, with D perhaps TRBD1 (5 bases). Germline assignment: CDR1 SQVTM and CDR2 ANQGSEA. The CDR3 length is 14 residues. The V gene lost 4 bases and the J gene lost 8 bases, with 20 bases spanning the gap. For the CDR3, the DNA is TGCAGCGTTGGTCTTACGGATACGCAGGGAGGCTACACCTTC. It codes for CSVGLTDTQGGYTF.

As regards this clonotype: Just one base apart from a much larger clone, this may be a read error. The CDR3 sequence: CASSRLAPETNEKLFF. The CDR3 nucleotides are TGTGCCAGCAGCCGCCTCGCCCCGGAGACTAATGAAAAACTGTTTTTT. This chain uses TRBV7-9 with TRBJ1-4; D not resolved. The V gene's germline CDR1 is SEHNR and CDR2 FQNEAQ (reference sequence). V was trimmed by 5 bases and J by 2 bases, leaving 15 bases between them. CDR3 size: 16 residues.